A single sample is the source of the 11 T cell receptor beta chains below, sequenced in a study of regulatory T cells in long-lasting Graves disease. Arm-PCR with iRepertoire HTBI primers amplified the CDR3 regions for these TCR beta libraries. TCRdb used MiXCR to reprocess the multiplex PCR reads, holding one entry per CDR3 protein. The sample yields 500,000 or so distinct CDR3 sequences, around 15% seen once. The sample's time point: newly diagnosed GD, antithyroid drugs for less than 3 months. PBMCs provided the RNA from which the TCR library was made. These data were also reused for a study on T cells in Graves' hyperthyroidism and ophthalmopathy.

The sample in question was peripheral blood mononuclear cells (PBMCs), obtained at new diagnosis, from a patient treated with antithyroid drugs. The receptor set was obtained from a man between 40 and 49 years old with Graves disease.

This clonotype was observed a handful of times. A much larger clone differs from this one at a single base, so this may be a read error. The rearrangement links TRBV20-1 to TRBJ2-7; 10 bases map to TRBD2. Germline V lookup: CDR1 DFQATT, CDR2 SNEGSKA (reference sequence). Trimming took 3 bases from V and 4 from J; bases not matched to a gene: 12. The CDR3 is 16 amino acids. The CDR3 region is CSARDGGLAATYEQYF. For the CDR3, the DNA is TGCAGTGCTAGGGACGGTGGACTAGCGGCGACTTACGAGCAGTACTTC.

The chain uses TRBV7-9 and TRBJ2-1; D perhaps matches TRBD2 (5 bases). The V and J ends lost 10 bases and 8 bases respectively, with 18 bases between them. Germline CDR1 and CDR2: SEHNR and FQNEAQ (reference sequence). There are 13 residues in the CDR3. CDR3 sequence (DNA): TGTGCCAACCGGGCCCTCCGGGGAGATGAGCAGTTCTTC. Translated: CANRALRGDEQFF. The entire variable domain, with the rest obtained from reference TRBV7-9 and TRBJ2-1, is as follows: DTGVSQNPRHKITKRGQNVTFRCDPISEHNRLYWYRQTLGQGPEFLTYFQNEAQLEKSRLLSDRFSAERPKGSFSTLEIQRTEQGDSAMYLCANRALRGDEQFFGPGTRLTVL.

The DNA for the CDR3 is TGTGCCAGCAGTGTTCAGGGGTATTACGAGCAGTACTTC. Residues: CASSVQGYYEQYF. The chain recombines TRBV27 with TRBJ2-7; D might be TRBD1 (6 bases). V lost 5 bases and J 4 bases, leaving 12 bases between the germline ends. The germline V gene encodes CDR1 MNHEY and CDR2 SMNVEV (reference sequence). CDR3 length: 13 amino acids.

This clonotype was detected only a few times. The rearrangement links TRBV20-1 to TRBJ2-3; 10 nucleotides line up with TRBD2. The better agreement between TRBJ2-7 and the DNA end casts doubt on the J call. The germline gives CDR1 DFQATT, CDR2 SNEGSKA (reference sequence). The CDR3 has 13 amino acids. CDR3: CSAESGRGYEQYF. As DNA, the CDR3 is TGCAGTGCTGAGAGCGGGAGGGGGTACGAGCAGTACTTC.

V gene TRBV20-1 combines with J gene TRBJ2-3, with D unclear. There are 12 residues in the CDR3. Germline V CDR1 and CDR2: DFQATT, SNEGSKA (reference sequence). Trimming stripped 4 bases from V and 5 bases from J, with 10 bases between. Written as DNA, the CDR3 is TGCAGTGCTAAAAAGCAGCTAGATACGCAGTATTTT. This codes for CSAKKQLDTQYF.

The chain uses TRBV5-1 and TRBJ2-4; the D is unclear. V was shortened by 5 bases and J by 1 base, with 4 bases between the two germline ends. This CDR3 comprises 12 residues. Germline V gives CDR1 SGHRS, CDR2 YFSETQ. The CDR3, as DNA: TGCGCCAGCAGGGGGGCCAAAAACATTCAGTACTTC. Its protein is CASRGAKNIQYF. The complete variable domain, with remaining parts taken from reference TRBV5-1 and TRBJ2-4, reads KAGVTQTPRYLIKTRGQQVTLSCSPISGHRSVSWYQQTPGQGLQFLFEYFSETQRNKGNFPGRFSGRQFSNSRSEMNVSTLELGDSALYLCASRGAKNIQYFGAGTRLSVL.

The chain couples TRBV30 to TRBJ1-2, with unresolved D. The CDR3 runs to 13 residues. Germline assignment: CDR1 GTSNPN and CDR2 SVGIG (reference sequence). The V end was cut by 0 bases, the J end by 2 bases, with 7 bases between. This CDR3 is CAWSVRGNYGYTF. In nucleotides, the CDR3 is TGTGCCTGGAGTGTAAGAGGGAACTATGGCTACACCTTC.

The J gene is TRBJ2-3, the V gene TRBV6-2 or TRBV6-3; 8 positions agree with TRBD2. This CDR3 comprises 12 residues. Germline V gene lookup returns CDR1 MNHEY and CDR2 SVGEGT. With 5 bases clipped from V and 10 bases from J, the junction kept 5 bases outside the gene matches. CDR3 sequence reads: CASSHERESQYF. The CDR3, as DNA: TGTGCCAGCAGTCACGAGCGGGAGTCGCAGTATTTT.

This clonotype has at least ten counts. This rearrangement joins TRBV11-2 to TRBJ2-1, with D possibly matching TRBD2 (6 bases). Trimming left V 8 bases short and J 4 bases short, with 15 bases between. The CDR3 covers 14 residues. From germline, CDR1 is SGHAT and CDR2 FQNNGV. CDR3 bases: TGTGCCAGCGGGATTGGGACTGGTTACAATGAGCAGTTCTTC. Translating it yields CASGIGTGYNEQFF. The whole variable domain, filled in from reference TRBV11-2 and TRBJ2-1, reads EAGVAQSPRYKIIEKRQSVAFWCNPISGHATLYWYQQILGQGPKLLIQFQNNGVVDDSQLPKDRFSAERLKGVDSTLKIQPAKLEDSAVYLCASGIGTGYNEQFFGPGTRLTVL.

The V call is TRBV12-3 or TRBV12-4, the J call TRBJ1-5; 10 bases agree with TRBD1. The CDR3 is 18 residues long. V dropped 1 base and J dropped 0; count of bases not matched to a gene: 6. CDR3 nucleotides: TGTGCCAGCAGTTTAGGGGGGACAGGGGTTAATAGCAATCAGCCCCAGCATTTT. This gives the protein CASSLGGTGVNSNQPQHF.

This clonotype appeared once. One base away lies a much larger clone, so this may be a sequencing read error. The V call is TRBV5-1, the J call TRBJ2-2; no firm D call. The CDR3 extends over 14 amino acids. Germline values: CDR1 SGHRS, CDR2 YFSETQ. Trimming took 1 base from V and 3 from J, leaving 7 bases between them. DNA for the CDR3: TGCGCCAGCAGCTTGAGTTCCGACACCGGGGAGCTGTTTTTT. Its protein is CASSLSSDTGELFF.